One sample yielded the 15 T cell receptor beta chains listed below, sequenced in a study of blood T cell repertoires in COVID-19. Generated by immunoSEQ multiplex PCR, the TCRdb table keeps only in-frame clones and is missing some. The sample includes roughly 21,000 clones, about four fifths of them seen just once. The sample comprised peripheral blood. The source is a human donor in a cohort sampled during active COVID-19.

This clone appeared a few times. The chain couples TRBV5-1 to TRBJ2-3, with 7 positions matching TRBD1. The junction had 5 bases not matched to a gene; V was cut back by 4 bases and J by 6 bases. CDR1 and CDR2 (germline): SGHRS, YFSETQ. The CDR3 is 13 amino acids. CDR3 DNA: TGCGCCAGCAGCAGTACAGGGGCCGATACGCAGTATTTT. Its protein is CASSSTGADTQYF.

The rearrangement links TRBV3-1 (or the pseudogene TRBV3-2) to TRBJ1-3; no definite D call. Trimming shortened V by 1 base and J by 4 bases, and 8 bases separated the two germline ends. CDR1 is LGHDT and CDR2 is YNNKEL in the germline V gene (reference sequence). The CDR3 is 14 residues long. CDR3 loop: CASSQGSRGNTIYF. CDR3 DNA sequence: TGTGCCAGCAGCCAAGGGAGTAGAGGAAACACCATATATTTT.

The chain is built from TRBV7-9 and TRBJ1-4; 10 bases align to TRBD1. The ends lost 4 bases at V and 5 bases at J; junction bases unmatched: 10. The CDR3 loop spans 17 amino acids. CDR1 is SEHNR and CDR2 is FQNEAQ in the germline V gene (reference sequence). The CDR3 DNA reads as TGTGCCAGCAGCTCCGGGACAGGGGAGCTTGGAAATGAAAAACTGTTTTTT. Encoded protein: CASSSGTGELGNEKLFF.

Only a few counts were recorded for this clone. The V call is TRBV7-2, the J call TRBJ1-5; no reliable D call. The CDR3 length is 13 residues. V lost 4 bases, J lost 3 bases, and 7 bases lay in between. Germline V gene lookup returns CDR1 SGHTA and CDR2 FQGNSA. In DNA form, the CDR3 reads TGTGCCAGCAGCTCCAATTTCAATCAGCCCCAGCATTTT. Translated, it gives CASSSNFNQPQHF.

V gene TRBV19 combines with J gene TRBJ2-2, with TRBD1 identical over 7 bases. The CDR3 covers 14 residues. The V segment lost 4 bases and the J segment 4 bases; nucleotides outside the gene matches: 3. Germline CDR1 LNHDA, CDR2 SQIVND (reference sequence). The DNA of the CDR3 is TGTGCCAGTAGTACACAGGGGATCACCGGGGAGCTGTTTTTT. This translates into CASSTQGITGELFF. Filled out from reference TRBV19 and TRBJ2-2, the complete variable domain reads DGGITQSPKYLFRKEGQNVTLSCEQNLNHDAMYWYRQDPGQGLRLIYYSQIVNDFQKGDIAEGYSVSREKKESFPLTVTSAQKNPTAFYLCASSTQGITGELFFGEGSRLTVL.

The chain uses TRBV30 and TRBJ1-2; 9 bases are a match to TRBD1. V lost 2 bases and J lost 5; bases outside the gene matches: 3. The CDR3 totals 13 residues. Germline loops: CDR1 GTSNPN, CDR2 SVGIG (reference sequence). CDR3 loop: CAWSLQGAYGYTF. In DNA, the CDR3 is TGTGCCTGGAGTTTACAGGGGGCATATGGCTACACCTTC. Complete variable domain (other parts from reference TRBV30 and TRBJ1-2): SQTIHQWPATLVQPVGSPLSLECTVEGTSNPNLYWYRQAAGRGLQLLFYSVGIGQISSEVPQNLSASRPQDRQFILSSKKLLLSDSGFYLCAWSLQGAYGYTFGSGTRLTVV.

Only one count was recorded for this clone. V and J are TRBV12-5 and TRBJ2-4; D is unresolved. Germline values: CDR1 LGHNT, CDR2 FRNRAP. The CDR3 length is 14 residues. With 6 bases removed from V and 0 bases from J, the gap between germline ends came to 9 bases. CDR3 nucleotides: TGTGCTAGTGGCCAAAGACAAGCCAAAAACATTCAGTACTTC. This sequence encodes CASGQRQAKNIQYF.

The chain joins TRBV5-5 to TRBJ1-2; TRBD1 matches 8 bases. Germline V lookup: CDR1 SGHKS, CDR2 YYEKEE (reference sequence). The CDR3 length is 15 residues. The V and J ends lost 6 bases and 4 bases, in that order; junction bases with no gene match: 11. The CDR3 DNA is TGTGCCAGCACCACCCAGGGGGCTCAAATCTATGGCTACACCTTC. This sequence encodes CASTTQGAQIYGYTF.

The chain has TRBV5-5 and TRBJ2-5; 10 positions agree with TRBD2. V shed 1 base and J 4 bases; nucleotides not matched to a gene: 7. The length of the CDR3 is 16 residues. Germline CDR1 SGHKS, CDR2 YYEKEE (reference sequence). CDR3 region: CASSLLASGGSETQYF. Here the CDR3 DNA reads TGTGCCAGCAGCTTGTTGGCTAGCGGGGGTTCAGAGACCCAGTACTTC.

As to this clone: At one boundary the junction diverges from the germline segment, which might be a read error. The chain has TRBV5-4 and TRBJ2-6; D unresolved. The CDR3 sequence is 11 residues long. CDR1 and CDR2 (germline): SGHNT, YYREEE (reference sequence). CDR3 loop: CASSLGYGMAF. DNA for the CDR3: TGTGCCAGCAGTTTGGGCTATGGTATGGCTTTC.

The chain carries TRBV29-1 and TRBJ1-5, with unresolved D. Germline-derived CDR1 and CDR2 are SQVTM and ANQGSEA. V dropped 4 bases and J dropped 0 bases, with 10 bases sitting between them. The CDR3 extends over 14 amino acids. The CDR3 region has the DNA TGCAGCGTTGGTTCCGGTAGTAGCAATCAGCCCCAGCATTTT. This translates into CSVGSGSSNQPQHF.

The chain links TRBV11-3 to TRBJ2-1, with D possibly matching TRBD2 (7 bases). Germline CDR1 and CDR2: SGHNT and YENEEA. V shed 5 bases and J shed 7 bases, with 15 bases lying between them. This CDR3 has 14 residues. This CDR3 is CASSHNRGGNEQFF. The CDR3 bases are TGTGCCAGCAGCCATAATAGGGGGGGGAATGAGCAGTTCTTC.

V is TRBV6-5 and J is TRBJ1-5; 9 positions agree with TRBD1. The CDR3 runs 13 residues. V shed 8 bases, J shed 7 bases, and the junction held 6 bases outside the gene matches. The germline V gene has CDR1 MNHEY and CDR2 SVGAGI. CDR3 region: CASLGQGNQPQHF. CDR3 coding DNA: TGTGCCAGCCTTGGACAGGGGAACCAGCCCCAGCATTTT.

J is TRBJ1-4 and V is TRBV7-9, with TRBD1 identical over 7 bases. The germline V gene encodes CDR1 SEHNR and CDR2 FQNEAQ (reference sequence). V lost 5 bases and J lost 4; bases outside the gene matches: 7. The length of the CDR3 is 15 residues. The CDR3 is CASSVYRDSNEKLFF. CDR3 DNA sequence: TGTGCCAGCAGCGTGTACCGGGACAGTAATGAAAAACTGTTTTTT.

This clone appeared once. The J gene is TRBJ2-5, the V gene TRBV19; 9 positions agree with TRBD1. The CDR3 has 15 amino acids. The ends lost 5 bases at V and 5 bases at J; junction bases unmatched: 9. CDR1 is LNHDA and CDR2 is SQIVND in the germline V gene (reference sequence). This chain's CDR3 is CASSSLDRGLETQYF. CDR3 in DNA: TGTGCCAGTAGTTCCCTAGACAGGGGGTTGGAGACCCAGTACTTC.